This TCR beta chain was retrieved from a study of control samples from healthy donors and cancer patients. Generated by immunoSEQ multiplex PCR, the TCRdb table keeps only in-frame clones and is missing some. The sample contains more than 100,000 clones, 91% of which appear only once. The V end was cut by 4 bases, the J end by 4 bases, with 10 bases between. Germline V gives CDR1 SGHAT, CDR2 FQNNGV. The length of the CDR3 is 13 residues. The V gene is TRBV11-2, the J gene TRBJ1-2, with D maybe TRBD1 (5 bases). What was sequenced was blood. The sequence was collected from a man aged 18 to 30 in good health. In DNA form, the CDR3 reads TGTGCCAGCAGCTCTCGACAGCTCTATGGCTACACCTTC. It specifies CASSSRQLYGYTF.